This TCR beta chain was observed in a study of shared clonotypes between healthy human individuals. Overall study context: There were three CD4 naive, three CD4 memory, two CD8 naive and one CD8 memory plates per donor.

Only in-frame clones appear in the TCRdb table, and some are missing; sequencing was by immunoSEQ multiplex PCR. The sample yields roughly 550,000 clones, over 95% seen once. The V segment lost 4 bases and the J segment 12 bases; nucleotides outside the gene matches: 7. CDR3 size: 12 residues. Germline V gene data show CDR1 as MGHRA and CDR2 as YSYEKL. CD45RO-negative CD8 cells positively selected for CCR7 made up the naive population, which excluded terminally differentiated effector memory CD45RA+ cells. Sequencing was carried out using naive CD8+ T cells sorted from blood. The sequence was obtained from a woman aged 25 to 39 in good health. The chain recombines TRBV4-1 with TRBJ1-2; 8 nucleotides match TRBD1. The CDR3 here is CASSLPDREHTF. For the CDR3, the DNA is TGCGCCAGCAGCCTTCCGGACAGGGAACACACCTTC.